This T cell receptor (beta chain) originates from a study of blood T cell repertoires in COVID-19. About the study: Samples of COVID-19 (acute and convalescent) were obtained from the United States, Italy and Spain. Nucleic acid was either cDNA or gDNA, and it came from T cells, B-cell-depleted T cells, or PBMCs.

The CDR3 is made up of 14 amino acids. The V segment lost 3 bases and the J segment 6 bases; nucleotides outside the gene matches: 7. Germline V gene data show CDR1 as SGDLS and CDR2 as YYNGEE. As processed by the authors: Amplifying reference gene primers gave estimates of nucleated cell counts. Only in-frame clones appear in the TCRdb table, and some are missing; sequencing was by immunoSEQ multiplex PCR. For V, J and clone size, that table is used; D and trimming come from the DNA. In the table there are some 150,000 clones, almost 90% of which are singletons. Sequenced input: peripheral blood. This sequence was found in a human donor in a cohort sampled during active COVID-19. V and J are TRBV9 and TRBJ1-1; 8 bases align to TRBD1. CDR3 bases: TGTGCCAGCAGCGCCCGACAGGGGCTCTCTGAAGCTTTCTTT. Encoded protein: CASSARQGLSEAFF.